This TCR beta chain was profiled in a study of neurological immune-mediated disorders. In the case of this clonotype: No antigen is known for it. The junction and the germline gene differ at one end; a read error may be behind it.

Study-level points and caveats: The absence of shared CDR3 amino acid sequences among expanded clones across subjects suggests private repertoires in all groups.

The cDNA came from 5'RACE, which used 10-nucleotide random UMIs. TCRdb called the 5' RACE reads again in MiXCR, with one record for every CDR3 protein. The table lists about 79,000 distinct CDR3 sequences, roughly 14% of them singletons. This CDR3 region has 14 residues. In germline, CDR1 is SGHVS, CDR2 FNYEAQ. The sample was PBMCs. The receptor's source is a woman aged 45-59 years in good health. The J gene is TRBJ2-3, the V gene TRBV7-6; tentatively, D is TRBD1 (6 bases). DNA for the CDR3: TGTTCCAGCATGCCAGGGGACCGCACAGATACGCAGTATTTT. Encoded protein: CSSMPGDRTDTQYF.